This T cell receptor (beta chain) was sequenced in a study of CD8 T cells in Susac syndrome. Study overall: Each patient with Susac syndrome, at the time of blood draw, was therapy-naive, on corticosteroids, or on intravenous immunoglobulin alone.

RNA totalling about 0.5 to 1 ug underwent reverse transcription with random hexamers. Amplification of TCR beta CDR3 across 54 Vbeta and 13 Jbeta was performed with immunoSEQ multiplex PCR. Each CDR3 protein gets one entry after TCRdb re-called the immunoSEQ multiplex PCR reads with MiXCR. This sample carries 85,000 to 95,000 distinct CDR3 sequences, 90% to 95% of them seen once, and the ten largest clones take approximately 0.3%. CDR3 size: 16 residues. The germline CDR1 and CDR2 sequences are MNHNY and SVGAGI (reference sequence). Trimming cost V 7 bases and J 4 bases; bases outside gene matches: 13. The authors carried out high-throughput sequencing of TCR beta. They applied it to CD8+ and CD4+ T cells obtained from blood.

The V gene is TRBV6-6, the J gene TRBJ2-5; 9 bases match TRBD1. The sequence derives from a human donor with Susac syndrome. Sequencing was carried out using CD4+ T cells from PBMCs. The CDR3: CASTVSGTGRGETQYF. CDR3 in DNA: TGTGCCAGCACCGTATCCGGGACAGGGCGAGGAGAGACCCAGTACTTC.